This T cell receptor (beta chain) originates from a study of technical replicates of blood from four donors. Assay used: immunoSEQ multiplex PCR; TCRdb lists only in-frame clones, some missing. The table has roughly 70,000 clones, 85% to 95% seen once. The CDR3 is 14 amino acids. Trimming cost V 1 base and J 1 base, with 7 bases left between them. Germline assignment: CDR1 SGHAT and CDR2 FQDESV (reference sequence). The gene calls are TRBV11-1 and TRBJ1-1; no clear D. The TCR originated in a human donor in good health. The sequencing sample was made of T cells isolated from PBMCs. The CDR3 bases are TGTGCCAGCAGCTTAGGGTATAGGAACACTGAAGCTTTCTTT. Amino acid sequence: CASSLGYRNTEAFF.